This is a list of T cell receptor beta chains from one sample in a study of blood T cells in healthy people across ages. TCRdb redid the calling of the 5' RACE reads with MiXCR, one entry per CDR3 protein. The sample has some 790,000 distinct CDR3 sequences, around 28% seen once. The sample was blood. Receptors originate from a woman aged 80 or over in good health. The CDR3 runs from the conserved cysteine through the conserved F or W. The D gene is left open where the match is weak. Clone size is given for some rows only: seen once, a few or many times, or a class if the clone is expanded.

CDR3nt | CDR3aa | j_gene | v_gene | d_gene | abundance
TGCGCCAGCACCATTCTCCAGGGGGGGGAGCTGTTTTTT | CASTILQGGELFF | TRBJ2-2 | TRBV4-3 | . | few
TGTGCCAGCAGATCCCCAGGGGGCGGGAGTATAGAGACCCAGTACTTC | CASRSPGGGSIETQYF | TRBJ2-5 | TRBV2 | . | many
TGTGCCAGCTCACCGCTATCAAATGATGAGCAGTTCTTC | CASSPLSNDEQFF | TRBJ2-1 | TRBV18 | . | many
TGTGCCAGCAGAATATCGTATACGCAGTATTTT | CASRISYTQYF | TRBJ2-3 | TRBV6-6 | . | many
TGCAGTGCTAGCAGGGGTGTGGGCGAGCAGTACTTC | CSASRGVGEQYF | TRBJ2-7 | TRBV20-1 | . | .
TGTGCCAGCAGCTCTTCGCGGGGTTCACCCTCCTACAATGAGCAGTTCTTC | CASSSSRGSPSYNEQFF | TRBJ2-1 | TRBV7-2 | . | many
TGTGCCTGCAGTTTTTCAGGGTATGAAGCTTTCTTT | CACSFSGYEAFF | TRBJ1-1 | TRBV12-3/TRBV12-4 | . | .
TGCGCCAGCAGCGGCGAAGGGGGGACACCTAGCACAGATACGCAGTATTTT | CASSGEGGTPSTDTQYF | TRBJ2-3 | TRBV5-1 | . | .
TGTGCCAGCAGTGAAGGGAGCTTGCTCTATGGCTACACCTTC | CASSEGSLLYGYTF | TRBJ1-2 | TRBV25-1 | . | many
TGCGCCAGCAGCTTGGACGGGGGTGCTGAGCAGTTCTTC | CASSLDGGAEQFF | TRBJ2-1 | TRBV5-1 | . | many
TGTGCCAGCAGCCCGAACCTGGGAGGCTACACCTTC | CASSPNLGGYTF | TRBJ1-2 | TRBV12-3/TRBV12-4 | . | .
TGTGCTGGCGGGAGGGATACGCAGTATTTT | CAGGRDTQYF | TRBJ2-3 | TRBV2 | TRBD2 | few
TGTGCCAGCAGCTCCCAAGAACAGGGTAGTCCCTACGAGCAGTACTTC | CASSSQEQGSPYEQYF | TRBJ2-7 | TRBV5-4 | . | few
TGCAGTGCCGTTGGACAGACCTCCTATAATTCACCCCTCCACTTT | CSAVGQTSYNSPLHF | TRBJ1-6 | TRBV20-1 | . | many
TGTGCCAGCAGCTCCGGGACTAGCGGGATCTTGTCCCCAGATACGCAGTATTTT | CASSSGTSGILSPDTQYF | TRBJ2-3 | TRBV7-9 | TRBD2 | .
TGTGCCAGCGGGGGGGACAGGGGTGGCTACACCTTC | CASGGDRGGYTF | TRBJ1-2 | TRBV2 | TRBD1 | .
TGTACCAGCTCCTTCTCCGGACAGCCTTCTAACTATGGCTACACCTTC | CTSSFSGQPSNYGYTF | TRBJ1-2 | TRBV18 | . | few
TGCGCCAACAGCTTTGCGGGGGGGTTAACGCAGTATTTT | CANSFAGGLTQYF | TRBJ2-3 | TRBV7-8 | TRBD2 | once
TGTGCCAGCAGTTTTAACGGGGGCTACAATGAGCAGTTCTTC | CASSFNGGYNEQFF | TRBJ2-1 | TRBV27 | . | few
TGTGCCAGTAGTTCTGGAGGGTTGAACTATGGCTACACCTTC | CASSSGGLNYGYTF | TRBJ1-2 | TRBV19 | . | few
TGTGCCAGCAGAAGGGGGGGGTTTTCAGCTTTCTTT | CASRRGGFSAFF | TRBJ1-1 | TRBV5-5 | . | .
TGTGCCAGCAGTCCACATCCCTTAGCGGGGCCCCGAGAGACCCAGTACTTC | CASSPHPLAGPRETQYF | TRBJ2-5 | TRBV12-3/TRBV12-4 | TRBD2 | .
TGTGCTAGTGGTAATAGCGGGGGGGCCTTTACGCAGTATTTT | CASGNSGGAFTQYF | TRBJ2-3 | TRBV12-5 | TRBD2 | few
TGCGCCAGCAGAGAACAGGGGGAGAACACTGAAGCTTTCTTT | CASREQGENTEAFF | TRBJ1-1 | TRBV10-2 | TRBD1 | .
TGTGCCAGCAGCCCCCCGACAGGGAATGAGCAGTTCTTC | CASSPPTGNEQFF | TRBJ2-1 | TRBV7-2 | TRBD1 | many
TGCGCCAGCAGCTTGGCCGCGGGACGGTCGACTGAAGCTTTCTTT | CASSLAAGRSTEAFF | TRBJ1-1 | TRBV5-1 | . | .
TGTGCCAGCAGCCCAGGTCGGGCTGGCGAGACCCAGTACTTC | CASSPGRAGETQYF | TRBJ2-5 | TRBV11-2 | . | many
TGCGCCAGCCATTCCCGGGGGGGTCTGTTTGCAGATACGCAGTATTTT | CASHSRGGLFADTQYF | TRBJ2-3 | TRBV5-1 | TRBD2 | few
TGCGCCAGCAGCTTAGCTAGCGGGGGGCCAGACAATGAGCAGTACTTC | CASSLASGGPDNEQYF | TRBJ2-7 | TRBV7-2 | TRBD2 | few
TGTGCCAGCAGCATTTCGGGACAGATCAATGAGCAGTTCTTC | CASSISGQINEQFF | TRBJ2-1 | TRBV7-2 | TRBD1 | .
TGTGCCAGCAACCGGACCAGGTCAGATACGCAGTATTTT | CASNRTRSDTQYF | TRBJ2-3 | TRBV6-1 | . | .
TGTGCCAGTAGTAGAGGAGGGACACTGATCTACGAGCAGTACTTC | CASSRGGTLIYEQYF | TRBJ2-7 | TRBV19 | . | .
TGCAGCGTTTCTGATAATGGGGCCAACGTCCTGACTTTC | CSVSDNGANVLTF | TRBJ2-6 | TRBV29-1 | . | once
TGCAGTGCTCCCAAAGCGGGGGCAAGCACAGATACGCAGTATTTT | CSAPKAGASTDTQYF | TRBJ2-3 | TRBV20-1 | TRBD2 | many
TGTGCCAGCAGTGTTAAGGGTTTGAACGAGCAGTACTTC | CASSVKGLNEQYF | TRBJ2-7 | TRBV6-1 | . | .
TGTGCCAGCAGTCGACAGGGGAAACCCTCCTACGAGCAGTACTTC | CASSRQGKPSYEQYF | TRBJ2-7 | TRBV6-2/TRBV6-3 | TRBD1 | many
TGTGCCAGCAGTACAACGCCCCAGGGTTATGATACGCAGTATTTT | CASSTTPQGYDTQYF | TRBJ2-3 | TRBV11-2 | . | few
TGCAGTGCCAACGTAGGAGCATACAATGAGCAGTTCTTC | CSANVGAYNEQFF | TRBJ2-1 | TRBV20-1 | . | many
TGTGCCAGCAGTTTAGGGCAGGGGGCCACGGAGACCCAGTACTTC | CASSLGQGATETQYF | TRBJ2-5 | TRBV28 | TRBD1 | many
TGTGCCAGCAGTTTAGGCGGGGGGGCCAGTAATGAGCAGTTCTTC | CASSLGGGASNEQFF | TRBJ2-1 | TRBV12-3/TRBV12-4 | TRBD2 | many
TGTGCCAGCAGCTTAGCCGGCGGGATCTCCTTCAGGGATGGCTACACCTTC | CASSLAGGISFRDGYTF | TRBJ1-2 | TRBV7-2 | . | many
TGCAGTGCTAGAGATGGGCGGGCAGGGGCGAACACCGGGGAGCTGTTTTTT | CSARDGRAGANTGELFF | TRBJ2-2 | TRBV20-1 | . | .
TGCAGTGCTAAGGCGGGCGGGGGGGCCTTTGGAGAGACCCAGTACTTC | CSAKAGGGAFGETQYF | TRBJ2-5 | TRBV20-1 | TRBD2 | many
TGTGCCAGCAGCCAATTTGAGGGCAATGAGCAGTTCTTC | CASSQFEGNEQFF | TRBJ2-1 | TRBV14 | . | many
TGTGCCAGCAGTCGACAAGCTTCTAACTATGGCTACACCTTC | CASSRQASNYGYTF | TRBJ1-2 | TRBV7-2 | . | many
TGTGCCAGCAGCCCCCCGGGGGGCGCGAATTCACCCCTCCACTTT | CASSPPGGANSPLHF | TRBJ1-6 | TRBV7-2 | . | many
TGTGCCAGCAGTTTATCTTGGACAGGGAGGAATGAAAAACTGTTTTTT | CASSLSWTGRNEKLFF | TRBJ1-4 | TRBV27 | TRBD1 | .
TGTGCCAGCAGGACCGGCAGTGGGAACTACAATGGGCAGTTCTTC | CASRTGSGNYNGQFF | TRBJ2-1 | TRBV6-2/TRBV6-3 | . | .